One and the same sample provided the 18 T cell receptor beta chains below, sequenced in a study of human T cells and chemical hapten exposure. MiXCR, run by TCRdb on the RACE reads, gives a single entry per CDR3 protein. This sample has 180,000 or so distinct CDR3 sequences, with under 35% found just once. The time point is: pre-sensitization, week 0. Noted treatment: therapeutic diphenylcyclopropenone sensitization with weekly scalp DPC. The source was whole blood, collected in connection with sensitization to the hapten diphenylcyclopropenone (DPC). All receptors come from a woman aged 25 to 39 with alopecia areata. Some clones in this sample may be carry-over from other donors' samples.

The rearrangement joins TRBV10-3 to TRBJ2-3; D not certain. The CDR3 sequence is 11 residues long. V was cut by 5 bases and J by 1 base, with 1 base left in between. From germline, CDR1 is ENHRY and CDR2 SYGVKD. The CDR3 region has the DNA TGTGCCATCAGTCGCACAGATACGCAGTATTTT. Translating it yields CAISRTDTQYF.

This clonotype showed up just a few times. This chain connects TRBV6-6 to TRBJ1-1; D is uncertain. The germline CDR1 and CDR2 sequences are MNHNY and SVGAGI (reference sequence). The CDR3 covers 15 residues. The V end was cut by 0 bases, the J end by 0 bases, with 8 bases between. As DNA, the CDR3 is TGTGCCAGCAGTTACTCTAGTTTAGTGAACACTGAAGCTTTCTTT. It specifies CASSYSSLVNTEAFF.

V is TRBV11-2 and J is TRBJ2-1; D not resolved. Germline CDR1 reads SGHAT; CDR2 reads FQNNGV. V shed 5 bases and J shed 4 bases, with 9 bases lying between them. This CDR3 contains 13 residues. The CDR3 DNA sequence: TGTGCCAGCAGCGCCGAACTATACAATGAGCAGTTCTTC. Protein: CASSAELYNEQFF.

The chain combines TRBV10-1 with TRBJ2-7; D not resolved. Germline loops: CDR1 WNHNN, CDR2 SYGVQD (reference sequence). The CDR3 extends over 11 amino acids. Trimming pared 0 bases from V and 7 bases from J, leaving 4 bases between. CDR3 sequence (DNA): TGCGCCAGCAGTGAGTCGCGGGAGCAGTACTTC. Protein product: CASSESREQYF.

V and J are TRBV14 and TRBJ1-5; D is undetermined. The CDR3 spans 18 residues. The V gene lost 5 bases and the J gene lost 3 bases, with 23 bases spanning the gap. Germline CDR1 reads SGHDN; CDR2 reads FVKESK. The CDR3: CASSESPRDGRLNQPQHF. The CDR3 nucleotides are TGTGCCAGCAGCGAAAGCCCCCGAGACGGGAGACTCAATCAGCCCCAGCATTTT. Variable domain in full (rest from reference TRBV14 and TRBJ1-5): EAGVTQFPSHSVIEKGQTVTLRCDPISGHDNLYWYRRVMGKEIKFLLHFVKESKQDESGMPNNRFLAERTGGTYSTLKVQPAELEDSGVYFCASSESPRDGRLNQPQHFGDGTRLSIL.

In this sample, this clonotype turned up a few times. The chain couples TRBV28 to TRBJ1-6; 7 bases match TRBD1. V lost 4 bases to trimming and J lost 12 bases; unmatched junction nucleotides: 12. The germline V gene encodes CDR1 MDHEN and CDR2 SYDVKM. This CDR3 region has 15 residues. Written as DNA, the CDR3 is TGTGCCAGCAGTTCCGGGACAGTTAGTTCTCGACCCCTCCACTTT. It codes for CASSSGTVSSRPLHF.

The genes are TRBV6-1 and TRBJ1-2; D not resolved. The CDR3 totals 13 residues. Germline-derived CDR1 and CDR2 are MNHNS and SASEGT. Trimming took off 7 bases at V and 7 bases at J, with 16 bases between the two ends. Here the CDR3 reads CASTPHPGGGYTF. DNA of the CDR3: TGTGCCAGCACACCCCACCCTGGAGGTGGCTACACCTTC.

This clonotype was detected many times. The chain employs TRBV9 and TRBJ2-5; 7 positions match TRBD1. The CDR3 covers 15 residues. The germline gives CDR1 SGDLS, CDR2 YYNGEE. Trimming removed 0 bases from V and 4 bases from J; junction bases left unmatched: 6. The CDR3 sequence is CASSVEGRGRETQYF. The CDR3 DNA reads TGTGCCAGCAGCGTAGAGGGCAGGGGGAGAGAGACCCAGTACTTC.

The genes are TRBV29-1 and TRBJ2-1; maybe TRBD2 (6 bases). There are 12 residues in the CDR3. The V end lost 4 bases, the J end lost 4 bases, and 8 bases lay between the germline ends. The germline V gene encodes CDR1 SQVTM and CDR2 ANQGSEA. In DNA form, the CDR3 reads TGCAGCGTTGGGAGGGATTACAATGAGCAGTTCTTC. It translates to CSVGRDYNEQFF.

The chain links TRBV4-1 to TRBJ2-1, with 10 bases lining up with TRBD2. This CDR3 region has 16 residues. Germline lookup yields CDR1 MGHRA and CDR2 YSYEKL. J gave up 8 bases and V 4 bases, and 11 bases lay outside the gene matches. CDR3 sequence (DNA): TGCGCCAGCAGCCGAGTTCTAGCGGGAGAGATGGATGAGCAGTTCTTC. This encodes CASSRVLAGEMDEQFF.

In its sample, this clonotype was seen a few times. CDR3 amino acids: CASSVALHGGDETQYF. DNA for the CDR3: TGTGCCAGCAGCGTAGCCCTTCACGGGGGAGACGAGACCCAGTACTTC. V and J are TRBV9 and TRBJ2-5; a weak D match, TRBD2 (6 bases). The length of the CDR3 is 16 residues. V was clipped by 0 bases and J by 5 bases, with 17 bases between them. Germline V gene lookup returns CDR1 SGDLS and CDR2 YYNGEE. Supplemented by reference TRBV9 and TRBJ2-5, the full variable domain reads DSGVTQTPKHLITATGQRVTLRCSPRSGDLSVYWYQQSLDQGLQFLIQYYNGEERAKGNILERFSAQQFPDLHSELNLSSLELGDSALYFCASSVALHGGDETQYFGPGTRLLVL.

This clonotype was counted only a few times. The chain employs TRBV11-2 and TRBJ1-4; TRBD1 might be the D (5 bases). Germline-derived CDR1 and CDR2 are SGHAT and FQNNGV. The length of the CDR3 is 14 residues. V lost 5 bases and J 8 bases, leaving 15 bases between the germline ends. The CDR3 spells CASSGWQGGEKLFF. DNA of the CDR3: TGTGCCAGCAGCGGGTGGCAGGGCGGAGAAAAACTGTTTTTT.

The chain couples TRBV10-3 to TRBJ2-7; D might be TRBD2 (6 bases). Germline CDR1 reads ENHRY; CDR2 reads SYGVKD. Trimming left V 0 bases short and J 1 base short, with 10 bases between. The length of the CDR3 is 15 residues. The CDR3 protein is CAISESSGLSYEQYF. DNA of the CDR3: TGTGCCATCAGTGAGTCTAGCGGTCTTTCCTACGAGCAGTACTTC.

This clonotype was seen a handful of times. V and J are TRBV29-1 and TRBJ2-1, with 12 bases that match TRBD2. The CDR3 has 14 residues. Germline V gene sequence: CDR1 SQVTM, CDR2 ANQGSEA. V lost 4 bases, J lost 8 bases, and 6 bases stayed unmatched. Here the CDR3 DNA reads TGCAGCGTTGGACTAGCGGGAGTTGGGGATGAGCAGTTCTTC. Translated: CSVGLAGVGDEQFF.

The chain links TRBV10-3 to TRBJ2-1; D is undetermined. The CDR3 runs 13 residues. The V end was cut by 3 bases, the J end by 4 bases, with 7 bases between. CDR1 and CDR2 from the germline V gene are ENHRY and SYGVKD. The DNA for the CDR3 is TGTGCCATCAGTGAAACACATTACAATGAGCAGTTCTTC. It yields the protein CAISETHYNEQFF.

This clonotype showed up just a few times. The chain has TRBV20-1 and TRBJ2-5; TRBD1 aligns across 11 bases. The V gene's germline CDR1 is DFQATT and CDR2 SNEGSKA (reference sequence). J lost 1 base, V lost 3 bases, and 1 base had no gene match. This CDR3 has 14 residues. The CDR3, as DNA: TGCAGTGCTAGGGGACAGGGGGTCCAAGAGACCCAGTACTTC. Its translation: CSARGQGVQETQYF.

This clonotype was seen only a few times. The CDR3 loop is CASSPRTSRGETQYF. For the CDR3, the DNA is TGTGCCAGCAGCCCGCGGACATCAAGAGGAGAGACCCAGTACTTC. The chain employs TRBV7-2 and TRBJ2-5; a weak D match, TRBD1 (5 bases). Per the germline V gene, CDR1 is SGHTA and CDR2 is FQGNSA. The CDR3 is made up of 15 amino acids. Deletions cut 5 bases from V and 4 bases from J, with 17 bases between. Combining the CDR3 with reference TRBV7-2 and TRBJ2-5 gives the whole variable domain GAGVSQSPSNKVTEKGKDVELRCDPISGHTALYWYRQSLGQGLEFLIYFQGNSAPDKSGLPSDRFSAERTGGSVSTLTIQRTQQEDSAVYLCASSPRTSRGETQYFGPGTRLLVL.

The genes are TRBV7-2 and TRBJ1-2; tentative D call: TRBD1 (6 bases). The CDR3 is 15 amino acids. Germline V gene data show CDR1 as SGHTA and CDR2 as FQGNSA. Here the CDR3 reads CAESTSMTGFYGYTF. The CDR3 DNA sequence: TGTGCAGAATCGACCTCAATGACAGGCTTCTATGGCTACACCTTC.